A selection of T cell receptor beta chains follows, all from one sample in a study of post-analysis software for immune sequencing data. Each CDR3 protein gets one entry after TCRdb re-called the PCR reads with MiXCR. In the table there are around 700,000 distinct CDR3 sequences, 55% to 70% of which are singletons. Sequencing was done on a sample of blood. All receptors come from a girl aged 2 to 10 with multiple sclerosis. The CDR3 runs from the conserved cysteine through the conserved F or W. Fields, in order: clone size, CDR3 length, D gene, J gene, V gene, CDR3 protein, CDR3 DNA. D genes are given only for firm matches. The listing skips clone size in some rows; elsewhere it reads once, few, many or a size class.

abundance: NA
len: 14
d_gene: TRBD2
j_gene: TRBJ2-1
v_gene: TRBV19
CDR3aa: CASSMGTSGNEQFF
CDR3nt: TGTGCCAGTAGTATGGGGACTAGCGGGAATGAGCAGTTCTTC

abundance: NA
len: 14
d_gene: TRBD1
j_gene: TRBJ1-5
v_gene: TRBV7-8
CDR3aa: CASSLDRLDQPQHF
CDR3nt: TGTGCCAGCAGCTTGGACAGGTTGGATCAGCCCCAGCATTTT

abundance: NA
len: 13
d_gene: NA
j_gene: TRBJ2-5
v_gene: TRBV7-9
CDR3aa: CASSSGDFETQYF
CDR3nt: TGTGCCAGCTCATCAGGGGATTTTGAGACCCAGTACTTC

abundance: few
len: 12
d_gene: NA
j_gene: TRBJ1-2
v_gene: TRBV29-1
CDR3aa: CSVEGKGYGYTF
CDR3nt: TGCAGCGTTGAAGGGAAGGGATATGGCTACACCTTC

abundance: NA
len: 15
d_gene: NA
j_gene: TRBJ2-1
v_gene: TRBV15
CDR3aa: CATSRDRGPGNEQFF
CDR3nt: TGTGCCACCAGCAGAGATCGTGGGCCAGGGAATGAGCAGTTCTTC

abundance: few
len: 16
d_gene: TRBD1
j_gene: TRBJ2-1
v_gene: TRBV15
CDR3aa: CATSSRRLGQWTGEFF
CDR3nt: TGTGCCACCAGCTCCCGAAGGCTCGGCCAATGGACAGGGGAGTTCTTC

abundance: once
len: 15
d_gene: NA
j_gene: TRBJ2-1
v_gene: TRBV2
CDR3aa: CASSLRQTGDNEQFF
CDR3nt: TGTGCCAGCAGCTTAAGACAGACCGGCGACAATGAGCAGTTCTTC

abundance: NA
len: 16
d_gene: NA
j_gene: TRBJ2-1
v_gene: TRBV7-3
CDR3aa: CASSLTTVSSYNEQFF
CDR3nt: TGTGCCAGCAGCCTCACGACAGTTTCCTCCTACAATGAGCAGTTCTTC

abundance: NA
len: 16
d_gene: TRBD1
j_gene: TRBJ1-2
v_gene: TRBV3-1
CDR3aa: CASSQGMGGGSYGYTF
CDR3nt: TGTGCCAGCAGCCAAGGAATGGGAGGGGGCTCGTATGGCTACACCTTC

abundance: few
len: 14
d_gene: NA
j_gene: TRBJ2-3
v_gene: TRBV5-1
CDR3aa: CASTLFGGADTQYF
CDR3nt: TGCGCCAGCACCCTCTTCGGGGGTGCAGATACGCAGTATTTT

abundance: NA
len: 14
d_gene: NA
j_gene: TRBJ2-7
v_gene: TRBV14
CDR3aa: CASSQDPFSYEQYF
CDR3nt: TGTGCCAGCAGCCAAGATCCCTTTAGTTACGAGCAGTACTTC

abundance: NA
len: 14
d_gene: TRBD1
j_gene: TRBJ1-2
v_gene: TRBV7-2
CDR3aa: CASSSDRAGYGYTF
CDR3nt: TGTGCCAGCAGCTCCGACAGGGCTGGCTATGGCTACACCTTC

abundance: many
len: 14
d_gene: TRBD2
j_gene: TRBJ2-5
v_gene: TRBV12-3/TRBV12-4
CDR3aa: CASSLLAGEETQYF
CDR3nt: TGTGCCAGCAGCTTACTAGCGGGAGAAGAGACCCAGTACTTC